The clone carrying this T cell receptor (beta chain) was seen at least ten times. This CDR3 contains 14 residues. CDR1 is SNHLY and CDR2 is FYNNEI in the germline V gene. The ends were cut back, 7 bases at V and 0 bases at J, with 13 bases in the middle. The record originates from a study of regulatory T cells in long-lasting Graves disease. Time point: newly diagnosed GD, antithyroid drugs for less than 3 months. Preparation of the TCR library used RNA extracted from PBMCs. Arm-PCR of CDR3 regions and iRepertoire HTBI primers were the basis on which TCR beta libraries were built. TCRdb called the multiplex PCR reads again in MiXCR, with one record for every CDR3 protein. In the table there are 350,000 to 500,000 distinct CDR3 sequences, roughly 15% of which are singletons. The data also belong to a second study, concerning T cells in Graves' hyperthyroidism and ophthalmopathy. That study adds: The study used the HTBI primer set for a first-round RT-PCR of the TCR CDR3.

This clonotype was sampled from a woman aged 30 to 39 with Graves disease. Specimen: peripheral blood mononuclear cells (PBMCs), collected at new diagnosis, from a patient treated with antithyroid drugs. The chain joins TRBV2 to TRBJ2-7; TRBD2 is a possible D gene (5 bases). CDR3 region: CASTQGSLSYEQYF. CDR3 DNA sequence: TGTGCCAGCACCCAAGGGAGCCTCTCCTACGAGCAGTACTTC.